Listed below are T cell receptor beta chains from one sample, sequenced in a study of blood T cell repertoires in COVID-19. Assay: immunoSEQ multiplex PCR; the TCRdb copy retains only in-frame clones and omits some. Seen here are about 150,000 clones, 75% to 90% observed once, and the top ten hold 13%. Source material: peripheral blood. The receptor set was obtained from a man younger than 35 with COVID-19, enrolled during active disease. The CDR3 runs from the conserved cysteine through the conserved F or W. Fields, in order: D gene, J gene, clone size, V gene, CDR3 protein, CDR3 DNA. The D gene is left open where the match is weak. Not every row has a clone size; where given, it reads once, few, many or a size class.

NA TRBJ1-2 NA TRBV9 CASSVRERDGYTF TGTGCCAGCAGCGTCAGGGAACGCGATGGCTACACCTTC
TRBD1 TRBJ2-7 NA TRBV6-2/TRBV6-3 CASSRTGSSYEQYF TGTGCCAGCAGTAGGACAGGGTCTTCCTACGAGCAGTACTTC
TRBD2 TRBJ2-1 NA TRBV6-5 CASSYTSGSGNEQFF TGTGCCAGCAGTTACACTAGCGGGAGTGGGAATGAGCAGTTCTTC
TRBD1 TRBJ1-5 NA TRBV18 CASSSEDRAMNQPQHF TGTGCCAGCTCATCGGAGGACAGGGCCATGAATCAGCCCCAGCATTTT
NA TRBJ1-4 NA TRBV6-6 CASSYSRSGSNEKLFF TGTGCCAGCAGTTACTCGAGGTCAGGGTCCAATGAAAAACTGTTTTTT
TRBD2 TRBJ2-7 NA TRBV4-1 CASSHTSGSLSEQYF TGCGCCAGCAGCCACACGAGCGGGAGCCTCTCCGAGCAGTACTTC
TRBD2 TRBJ2-3 NA TRBV5-1 CASSWGLAGGTDTQYF TGCGCCAGCAGCTGGGGACTAGCGGGAGGGACAGATACGCAGTATTTT
NA TRBJ2-1 NA TRBV29-1 CSVDSRESSYNEQFF TGCAGCGTCGATTCCAGGGAAAGCTCCTACAATGAGCAGTTCTTC
NA TRBJ2-7 NA TRBV28 CASSPVGVPYEQYF TGTGCCAGCAGCCCGGTAGGGGTTCCCTACGAGCAGTACTTC
NA TRBJ1-2 NA TRBV15 CATGSPRHDGYTF TGTGCCACCGGTAGTCCACGCCATGATGGCTACACCTTC
TRBD1 TRBJ2-1 NA TRBV29-1 CSVERGQAPYNEQFF TGCAGCGTTGAAAGAGGACAGGCCCCATACAATGAGCAGTTCTTC
NA TRBJ1-2 NA TRBV27 CASSSPYPNRTSDGYTF TGTGCCAGCAGTTCACCATACCCCAACCGGACATCAGATGGCTACACCTTC
NA TRBJ2-1 NA TRBV5-8 CASSLAVGYNEQFF TGTGCCAGCAGCTTGGCGGTCGGCTACAATGAGCAGTTCTTC
NA TRBJ1-4 NA TRBV9 CASSVASGSEKLLF NA
NA TRBJ2-6 once TRBV12-3/TRBV12-4 CASRYSGANVLTF TGTGCCAGCAGGTACTCTGGGGCCAACGTCCTGACTTTC
NA TRBJ2-7 NA TRBV5-6 CASGEGGSYEQYF TGTGCCAGCGGGGAGGGGGGCTCCTACGAGCAGTACTTC
NA TRBJ1-2 NA TRBV12-3/TRBV12-4 CASGLQVWDGYTF TGTGCCAGCGGTCTTCAGGTCTGGGATGGCTACACCTTC